Presented here are 8 T cell receptor beta chains from one specimen sequenced in a study of T cells after yellow fever vaccination. One entry per CDR3 protein results from TCRdb running MiXCR on the 5' RACE reads. In the table there are a few hundred thousand distinct CDR3 sequences, roughly 5.2% of which are singletons. Source: CD4+ T cells sorted from PBMCs, taken on the day of the yellow fever booster vaccination. The source is a young man who received the YFV17D yellow fever vaccine.

This clonotype showed up many times. V is TRBV7-9 and J is TRBJ2-5; 7 bases align to TRBD1. CDR1 is SEHNR, CDR2 FQNEAQ, per germline (reference sequence). V was pared by 0 bases and J by 1 base, with 2 bases of the junction left unmatched. This CDR3 contains 15 residues. The CDR3 protein is CASSLAQGFQETQYF. In DNA, the CDR3 is TGTGCCAGCAGCTTAGCACAGGGGTTCCAAGAGACCCAGTACTTC. Full variable domain (rest looked up from reference TRBV7-9 and TRBJ2-5): DTGVSQNPRHKITKRGQNVTFRCDPISEHNRLYWYRQTLGQGPEFLTYFQNEAQLEKSRLLSDRFSAERPKGSFSTLEIQRTEQGDSAMYLCASSLAQGFQETQYFGPGTRLLVL.

There are a few counts of this clonotype. The rearrangement links TRBV7-9 to TRBJ2-7; 9 bases align to TRBD1. There are 14 residues in the CDR3. CDR1 and CDR2 from the germline V gene are SEHNR and FQNEAQ (reference sequence). The J segment lost 6 bases and the V segment lost 1 base, leaving 4 bases of the junction unmatched. The CDR3 DNA reads TGTGCCAGCAGCTTAGGGGGACAGGGCGGCGAGCAGTACTTC. As protein: CASSLGGQGGEQYF.

This clonotype was detected a few times. This sequence joins TRBV7-2 and TRBJ2-3; 9 bases align to TRBD2. V lost 3 bases and J lost 1; bases outside the gene matches: 5. There are 16 residues in the CDR3. The germline V gene has CDR1 SGHTA and CDR2 FQGNSA. CDR3 DNA: TGTGCCAGCAGCTTGGGGCGGGGGGGCCGCACAGATACGCAGTATTTT. It specifies CASSLGRGGRTDTQYF.

This chain connects TRBV20-1 to TRBJ1-2; 11 bases match TRBD1. Trimming at V came to 4 bases and at J to 5 bases, leaving 6 bases not matched to a gene. CDR1 is DFQATT and CDR2 is SNEGSKA in the germline V gene (reference sequence). The CDR3 consists of 14 residues. CDR3 loop: CSAKRDRGKYGYTF. DNA of the CDR3: TGCAGTGCTAAGAGGGACAGGGGGAAGTATGGCTACACCTTC.

The rearrangement uses TRBV20-1 and TRBJ2-3, with 7 bases identical to TRBD2. The CDR3 contains 14 residues. V was pared by 5 bases and J by 0 bases, with 5 bases of the junction left unmatched. Germline CDR1 and CDR2: DFQATT and SNEGSKA (reference sequence). CDR3 sequence: CSAATSYSTDTQYF. CDR3 DNA sequence: TGCAGTGCTGCGACTAGCTACAGCACAGATACGCAGTATTTT.

This clonotype appeared many times. The CDR3, as DNA: TGTGCCAGCAGCGTAAGCCTTCCCACGAATCCGTTCTTC. It translates to CASSVSLPTNPFF. This chain connects TRBV7-2 to TRBJ2-1, with D uncertain. Germline assignment: CDR1 SGHTA and CDR2 FQGNSA. The CDR3 sequence is 13 residues long. The V end lost 5 bases, the J end lost 15 bases, and 20 bases lay between the germline ends. The complete variable domain, with remaining parts taken from reference TRBV7-2 and TRBJ2-1, reads GAGVSQSPSNKVTEKGKDVELRCDPISGHTALYWYRQSLGQGLEFLIYFQGNSAPDKSGLPSDRFSAERTGGSVSTLTIQRTQQEDSAVYLCASSVSLPTNPFFGPGTRLTVL.

This clonotype was observed many times. The CDR3 region has the DNA TGTGCCAGCAGGTACACCGGGGAGCTGTTTTTT. Translation gives CASRYTGELFF. The V and J genes are TRBV12-3 or TRBV12-4 and TRBJ2-2; D is unclear. There are 11 residues in the CDR3. Trimming removed 6 bases at V and 3 bases at J, with 2 bases between.

The rearrangement links TRBV20-1 to TRBJ1-2, with D maybe TRBD1 (5 bases). Germline CDR1 and CDR2: DFQATT and SNEGSKA (reference sequence). With 0 bases removed from V and 7 bases from J, the gap between germline ends came to 18 bases. The CDR3 is 15 residues long. The CDR3 loop is CSARDLGRAGGGYTF. CDR3 sequence (DNA): TGCAGTGCTAGAGATCTAGGAAGGGCCGGGGGTGGCTACACCTTC.